Listed here is a single TCR beta chain. A few counts support this clonotype. It has no known antigen specificity. No base qualities exist here, and no much larger clone lies one base off it. This entry is derived from a study of T cell repertoires in cytomegalovirus infection (dated by TCRdb to 2018 to 2020). A note on the overall study: Donor HLA type was relevant to the analysis, as public TCR beta signatures indicated carriage of CMV infection together with the matching HLA type.

Trimming takes 1 base from V and 9 bases from J, and the germline ends sit 7 bases apart. Taken from the germline V gene, the CDR1 and CDR2 loops are MGHRA and YSYEKL. Including cysteine and phenylalanine, the CDR3 has 12 amino acids. Kept here is only the CDR3 DNA, which spans 36 bases and is read in frame from base 1. Overall study results and their limits: Carriers of CMV infection plus the relevant HLA type were discriminated by the cumulative frequency of public TCR beta family members in the study cohort and in an independent roughly 400-donor cohort. The ex vivo response was dominated by HLA-C-restricted CMV-specific TCR beta clonotypes, and the single most frequent clonotype in two of eight donors was supplied by these HLA-C-restricted clonotypes.

Sequencer: Illumina HiSeq 1500. The raw public reads went through TCRdb reprocessing: fastp at Q25, MiXCR clone calling, in-frame beta chains kept. One record per CDR3 amino acid sequence lists the most common genes and DNA. For this sample the table gives around 450,000 distinct CDR3 sequences, of which roughly 30% were detected only once. The top ten clonotypes cover 12% to 15% of the sample. The sequenced sample was PBMCs. The source is a human donor in good health (CMV status not recorded). Some clones in this sample may be carry-over from other donors' samples. Rearrangement joined TRBV4-1 to TRBJ2-1; TRBD2 could be the D gene, as 5 bases match. The nucleotide sequence is given as TGCGCCAGCAGCCAAGGCCGGGGTGAGCAGTTCTTC. This codes for CASSQGRGEQFF.